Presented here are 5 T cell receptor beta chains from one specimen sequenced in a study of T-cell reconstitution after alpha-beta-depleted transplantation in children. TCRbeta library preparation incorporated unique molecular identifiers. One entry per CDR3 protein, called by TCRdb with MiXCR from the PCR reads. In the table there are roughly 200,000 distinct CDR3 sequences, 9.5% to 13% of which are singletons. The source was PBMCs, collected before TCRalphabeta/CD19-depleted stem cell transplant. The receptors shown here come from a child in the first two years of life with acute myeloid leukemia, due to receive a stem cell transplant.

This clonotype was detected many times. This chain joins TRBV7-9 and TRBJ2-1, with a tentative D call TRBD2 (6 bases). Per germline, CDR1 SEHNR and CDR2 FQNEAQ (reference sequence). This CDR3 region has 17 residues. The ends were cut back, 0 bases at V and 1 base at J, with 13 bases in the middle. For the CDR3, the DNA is TGTGCCAGCAGCTTAGCGATGTCTAGCGCGTCCTACAATGAGCAGTTCTTC. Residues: CASSLAMSSASYNEQFF.

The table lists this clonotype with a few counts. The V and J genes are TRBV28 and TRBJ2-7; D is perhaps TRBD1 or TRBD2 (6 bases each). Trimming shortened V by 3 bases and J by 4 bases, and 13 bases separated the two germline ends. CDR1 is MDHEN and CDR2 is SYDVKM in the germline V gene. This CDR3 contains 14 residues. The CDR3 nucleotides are TGTGCCAGCAGTTTTTGGGGGGCCGAATACGAGCAGTACTTC. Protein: CASSFWGAEYEQYF.

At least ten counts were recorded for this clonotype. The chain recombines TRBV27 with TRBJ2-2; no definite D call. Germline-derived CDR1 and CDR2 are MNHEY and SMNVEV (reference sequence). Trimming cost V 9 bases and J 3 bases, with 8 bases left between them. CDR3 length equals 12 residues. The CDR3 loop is CASKRYTGELFF. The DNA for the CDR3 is TGTGCCAGTAAAAGATACACCGGGGAGCTGTTTTTT.

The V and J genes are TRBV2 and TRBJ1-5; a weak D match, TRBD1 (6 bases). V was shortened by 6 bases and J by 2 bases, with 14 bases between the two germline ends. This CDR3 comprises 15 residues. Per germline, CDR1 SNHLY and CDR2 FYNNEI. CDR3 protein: CASSKQGDGNQPQHF. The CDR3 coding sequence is TGTGCCAGCAGCAAACAGGGAGATGGCAATCAGCCCCAGCATTTT.

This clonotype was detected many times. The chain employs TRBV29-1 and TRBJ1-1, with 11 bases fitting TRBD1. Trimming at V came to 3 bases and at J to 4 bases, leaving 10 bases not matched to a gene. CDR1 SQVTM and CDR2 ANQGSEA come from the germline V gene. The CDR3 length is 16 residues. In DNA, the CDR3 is TGCAGCGTTGAGAAGGTGGACAGGGGGCATGTCACTGAAGCTTTCTTT. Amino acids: CSVEKVDRGHVTEAFF.